This is a list of T cell receptor beta chains from one sample in a study of cytomegalovirus exposure and HLA in healthy donors. Clones were read by immunoSEQ multiplex PCR, and TCRdb kept only the in-frame ones, dropping some. This table has 85,000 to 90,000 clones, around 85% appearing once. The sequencing input was PBMCs. The receptors shown here come from a man in his forties in good health and CMV-seropositive. Each CDR3 is given with its conserved first and last residue. D genes are given only for firm matches.

CDR3 protein	D gene	V gene
CSVGLGGSGTDTQYF	-	TRBV29-1
CASSAPRGSGTGELFF	TRBD1	TRBV28
CASSSRLAGKIDTQYF	TRBD2	TRBV27
CASSLEQGGVSGANVLTF	-	TRBV5-1
CASSDGVDQPQHF	-	TRBV2
CASTDEQVPNQETQYF	-	TRBV19
CASSSQPGGVTEAFF	-	TRBV7-2
CASSLGLAGGPKSYEQYF	TRBD2	TRBV5-1
CASSPQLAEQYF	TRBD2	TRBV28
CASSGQANQPQHF	-	TRBV2
CASSPGGAGTDTQYF	TRBD2	TRBV7-9
CSVDQGRVKLFF	-	TRBV29-1
CASSLVGRGPVCGYTF	TRBD1	TRBV7-8
CASSQDSFYQETQYF	-	TRBV7-2
CASSLGGGATQYF	TRBD2	TRBV5-6
CASSRTAYHYEQYF	-	TRBV5-4
CASSSSPRLITDTQYF	-	TRBV5-1
CASSQLGQNSPLHF	-	TRBV5-6
CASSLFGEGGTDTQYF	-	TRBV7-9
CASKLAGVSYNEQFF	TRBD2	TRBV10-2
CSSSSRVAGYTF	-	TRBV7-9
CASSRGLAGGPGEQFF	TRBD2	TRBV4-2
CASSESTGPGNTIYF	-	TRBV6-1
CASSTRTGTGGYTF	TRBD1	TRBV6-1
CASSLEAMRHGYTF	-	TRBV5-5
CASSLVSGARTDTQYF	TRBD2	TRBV13
CASSSTGTTNTGELFF	-	TRBV5-6
CASSQAGLSSYEQYF	-	TRBV4-1
CASSDRGQYYGYTF	TRBD1	TRBV2
CASSGGRTVLDGYTF	-	TRBV6-1
CASSLGGPGEAFF	-	TRBV7-2
CASSLQGWYNEQFF	-	TRBV7-6
CASSSQGSGNTIYF	-	TRBV11-3
CASSMGDLSSYNSPLHF	-	TRBV19
CASSVKDGSLGDTQYF	-	TRBV9
CASRPRQGSGYTF	TRBD1	TRBV27
CASSQTGGYEQYF	TRBD1	TRBV19
CASSVGQGWTDTQYF	TRBD1	TRBV9
CASSLVRGHSSYEQYF	-	TRBV13
CASSLPSGLTDTQYF	TRBD2	TRBV5-1
CASSLPGATGELFF	-	TRBV7-9
CASSSWGTGMNEQFF	TRBD1	TRBV7-2
CASSLSGTPNTGELFF	-	TRBV27
CASSSRQGYEQYF	TRBD1	TRBV5-1
CASSPLQGSTSYEQYF	-	TRBV18
CSVEGAVPVWAFF	-	TRBV29-1
CASSQGTSGPRTGELFF	TRBD2	TRBV4-1
CASSPLASYEQYF	-	TRBV18
CASSLDRASGRAFTYEQYF	TRBD2	TRBV7-9
CASSRTSLETQYF	TRBD2	TRBV18
CATSRAGLAGGDTQYF	TRBD2	TRBV15
CATSRPGGNTEAFF	-	TRBV15
CASGAHQGSSYEQYF	-	TRBV7-8